Given below is one TCR beta chain in context. Naive and memory CD4+ T cell DNA was deep-sequenced without culture. Clones were read by immunoSEQ multiplex PCR, and TCRdb kept only the in-frame ones, dropping some. Here the sample spans roughly 11,000 clones, around 86% being singletons. Germline V gene lookup returns CDR1 LGHNA and CDR2 YSLEER. Losses at the gene ends were 0 bases for V and 2 bases for J; bases not matched to a gene: 2. The CDR3 is 16 amino acids. This specimen comes from a study of CD4 T cells in relation to SARS-CoV-2 and coronaviruses. The specimen was naive CD4+ T cells from PBMCs. As to subset: naive CD4+ T cells isolated by negative enrichment. The clonotype comes from an adult with COVID-19. The chain carries TRBV4-3 and TRBJ2-1; 9 bases are a match to TRBD2. The CDR3: CASSQDVAGAYNEQFF. The CDR3 coding sequence is TGCGCCAGCAGCCAAGATGTAGCGGGGGCCTACAATGAGCAGTTCTTC.